This is a list of T cell receptor beta chains from one sample in a study of CD8 T cells in ankylosing spondylitis. TCRdb passed the 5' RACE reads through MiXCR, listing each CDR3 protein once. The table lists about 700,000 distinct CDR3 sequences, under 20% of them singletons. The specimen sequenced was blood, either unsorted or a sorted T cell fraction (not recorded which). The receptor set was obtained from a male donor with ankylosing spondylitis. Both conserved end residues are part of each CDR3. D genes are given only for firm matches. Only part of the rows carry a size: once, few, many, or a class if the clone is expanded.

V gene,clone size,D gene,J gene,CDR3 protein,CDR3 DNA
TRBV4-1,.,.,TRBJ2-7,CASSPDPTSEQYF,TGCGCCAGCAGCCCGGACCCTACTAGCGAGCAGTACTTC
TRBV5-1,.,.,TRBJ1-1,CASSLSFTGTEAFF,TGCGCCAGCAGCTTATCCTTCACGGGGACTGAAGCTTTCTTT
TRBV30,.,.,TRBJ2-2,CAWSVGTTNTGELFF,TGTGCCTGGAGTGTTGGGACAACGAACACCGGGGAGCTGTTTTTT
TRBV12-3/TRBV12-4,few,TRBD1,TRBJ1-5,CASSRTGGTQPQHF,TGTGCCAGCAGCCGGACAGGGGGAACTCAGCCCCAGCATTTT
TRBV20-1,few,.,TRBJ2-1,CSARDRRAGSNEQFF,TGCAGTGCTAGAGATCGGCGAGCGGGTTCCAATGAGCAGTTCTTC
TRBV6-1,many,.,TRBJ1-5,CASSPLGGTNQPQHF,TGTGCCAGCAGCCCTCTGGGGGGCACAAATCAGCCCCAGCATTTT
TRBV12-3/TRBV12-4,.,.,TRBJ1-1,CASNAEGEAFF,TGTGCCAGCAACGCCGAAGGGGAAGCTTTCTTT
TRBV10-2,.,TRBD2,TRBJ2-1,CASRLAGATYNEQFF,TGCGCCAGCAGACTAGCGGGAGCCACCTACAATGAGCAGTTCTTC
TRBV19,few,TRBD1,TRBJ2-5,CASSTGQEVETQYF,TGTGCCAGTAGTACCGGACAGGAGGTGGAGACCCAGTACTTC
TRBV20-1,.,.,TRBJ2-1,CSAKPAGTGYNEQFF,TGCAGTGCCAAGCCAGCGGGCACGGGCTACAATGAGCAGTTCTTC
TRBV20-1,many,TRBD1,TRBJ2-5,CSARGDSQEETQYF,TGCAGTGCTAGAGGGGACAGCCAAGAAGAGACCCAGTACTTC
TRBV10-3,.,TRBD1,TRBJ1-2,CAISLPGQNYGYTF,TGTGCCATCAGCCTTCCGGGACAGAACTATGGCTACACCTTC
TRBV15,.,TRBD1,TRBJ2-7,CATSRYGTAPYEQYF,TGTGCCACCAGCAGGTACGGGACAGCCCCCTACGAGCAGTACTTC
TRBV24-1,.,.,TRBJ2-5,CATSRDTVQETQYF,TGTGCCACCAGTCGGGACACCGTCCAAGAGACCCAGTACTTC
TRBV6-5,.,TRBD1,TRBJ1-2,CASSYSGQAYYGYTF,TGTGCCAGCAGTTACTCGGGACAGGCTTACTATGGCTACACCTTC
TRBV4-2,.,.,TRBJ2-2,CASSPVVSNTGELFF,TGTGCCAGCAGCCCGGTAGTAAGTAACACCGGGGAGCTGTTTTTT
TRBV3-1,few,.,TRBJ1-1,CASSPGHGNTEAFF,TGTGCCAGCAGCCCCGGACATGGGAACACTGAAGCTTTCTTT
TRBV4-3,.,TRBD1,TRBJ1-2,CASSRLPPGQNSFNYGYTF,TGCGCCAGCAGCCGCCTCCCCCCGGGACAGAATTCGTTTAACTATGGCTACACCTTC
TRBV20-1,.,.,TRBJ2-5,CCAIPANRVRQETQYF,TGCTGTGCCATACCGGCTAACAGGGTGCGTCAAGAGACCCAGTACTTC
TRBV29-1,few,.,TRBJ2-5,CSVESPQETQYF,TGCAGCGTTGAATCCCCTCAAGAGACCCAGTACTTC
TRBV29-1,many,.,TRBJ2-1,CSVGANLYNEQFF,TGCAGCGTTGGGGCAAATCTATACAATGAGCAGTTCTTC
TRBV4-2,few,TRBD2,TRBJ2-7,CASTSRWREPYEQYF,TGTGCCAGCACGAGTAGGTGGCGGGAGCCTTACGAGCAGTACTTC
TRBV20-1,few,.,TRBJ1-2,CSARDDFLYGYTF,TGCAGTGCTAGAGATGACTTTCTCTATGGCTACACCTTC
TRBV21-1,.,.,TRBJ1-4,CAVGGSNATNEKLFF,TGTGCCGTGGGGGGCAGCAACGCAACTAATGAAAAACTGTTTTTT
TRBV28,few,.,TRBJ2-2,CASSLLPFTGELFF,TGTGCCAGCAGTTTATTGCCATTCACCGGGGAGCTGTTTTTT
TRBV15,few,TRBD1,TRBJ1-1,CATSRYGGDREAFF,TGTGCCACCAGCAGATACGGGGGGGACAGAGAAGCTTTCTTT
TRBV27,.,TRBD2,TRBJ2-7,CASSLYWEGPYEQYF,TGTGCCAGCAGTTTATATTGGGAGGGCCCCTACGAGCAGTACTTC
TRBV7-9,.,TRBD1,TRBJ2-5,CASRVTGGTQYF,TGTGCCAGCAGAGTGACAGGGGGCACCCAGTACTTC
TRBV11-1,.,TRBD2,TRBJ2-3,CASTPPRGTSGFTDTQYF,TGTGCCAGCACCCCCCCCCGAGGGACTAGCGGTTTCACAGATACGCAGTATTTT
TRBV18,.,.,TRBJ2-7,CASSRYRSDEQYF,TGTGCCAGCTCGCGGTACAGGTCCGACGAGCAGTACTTC
TRBV29-1,few,.,TRBJ2-1,CSVESHGSMGEQFF,TGCAGCGTTGAATCTCACGGCAGTATGGGTGAGCAGTTCTTC
TRBV7-2,.,.,TRBJ2-1,CASSTRGNEQFF,TGTGCCAGCAGCACCAGGGGCAATGAGCAGTTCTTC
TRBV5-1,.,.,TRBJ2-7,CASSLMAGREQYF,TGCGCCAGCAGCTTGATGGCGGGTCGGGAGCAGTACTTC
TRBV7-8,.,TRBD2,TRBJ2-3,CASGGGTDTQYF,TGTGCCAGCGGGGGGGGCACAGATACGCAGTATTTT
TRBV11-2,few,.,TRBJ1-4,CASRVAGTYEKLFF,TGTGCCAGCAGAGTAGCGGGAACTTATGAAAAACTGTTTTTT
TRBV20-1,few,TRBD2,TRBJ2-1,CSARDLGGESYNEQFF,TGCAGTGCTAGAGATCTGGGGGGGGAGTCGTACAATGAGCAGTTCTTC
TRBV21-1,.,.,TRBJ1-2,CASDAIASNNQEQGRGYTF,TGTGCCAGCGACGCGATTGCGAGTAATAACCAAGAACAGGGTCGCGGCTACACCTTC
TRBV3-1,.,.,TRBJ2-3,CASSLLGGGVTDTQYF,TGTGCCAGCAGCCTCCTTGGAGGGGGCGTCACAGATACGCAGTATTTT
TRBV7-3,.,.,TRBJ2-2,CASSLEPNTGELFF,TGTGCCAGCAGCTTAGAGCCCAACACCGGGGAGCTGTTTTTT
TRBV27,.,.,TRBJ2-1,CASSITLARSYNEQFF,TGTGCCAGCAGTATCACACTAGCCCGCTCCTACAATGAGCAGTTCTTC
TRBV7-9,.,TRBD1,TRBJ2-7,CASSLQGDSYEQYF,TGTGCCAGCAGCTTACAGGGGGACTCCTACGAGCAGTACTTC
TRBV5-5,.,.,TRBJ2-5,CASSPGHVQETQYF,TGTGCCAGCAGCCCCGGACACGTTCAAGAGACCCAGTACTTC